The next 30 T cell receptor beta chains were all read from a single sample in a study of OX40 agonist ivuxolimab in advanced cancers. Measured with immunoSEQ multiplex PCR; TCRdb has only the in-frame clones, and not every one. The repertoire holds some 98,000 clones, with roughly 91% as singletons. The source material was CD4+ or CD8+ T cells sorted from blood, sampled in a trial of the OX40 agonist ivuxolimab. The origin of the receptors is an adult with an advanced solid tumor such as melanoma, head and neck, liver or kidney cancer.

This chain links TRBV19 with TRBJ1-6; 9 nucleotides agree with TRBD1. There are 13 residues in the CDR3. CDR1 is LNHDA, CDR2 SQIVND, per germline (reference sequence). V lost 7 bases, J lost 7 bases, and 2 bases stayed unmatched. CDR3 DNA: TGTGCCAGTAAAGACAGGGGGAATTCACCCCTCCACTTT. Its protein is CASKDRGNSPLHF.

The V gene is TRBV5-1, the J gene TRBJ1-2; D might be TRBD1 (5 bases). Trimming took off 5 bases at V and 8 bases at J, with 16 bases between the two ends. The CDR3 is made up of 13 amino acids. Germline V gives CDR1 SGHRS, CDR2 YFSETQ. The CDR3, as DNA: TGCGCCAGCAGATATCTAGGGGAAAACGGCTACACCTTC. It is translated as CASRYLGENGYTF.

The chain is built from TRBV11-2 and TRBJ2-7; 7 bases map to TRBD2. V trimming: 5 bases; J trimming: 2 bases; junction bases outside the gene matches: 9. CDR3 length: 15 amino acids. Germline values: CDR1 SGHAT, CDR2 FQNNGV. This CDR3 reads CASSTSGAAAYEQYF. As DNA, the CDR3 is TGTGCCAGCAGCACAAGCGGGGCGGCTGCCTACGAGCAGTACTTC.

V and J are TRBV19 and TRBJ2-2; tentatively, D is TRBD1 (6 bases). V lost 4 bases and J lost 6, with 15 bases in between. Germline CDR1 is LNHDA and CDR2 is SQIVND (reference sequence). The CDR3 is 15 amino acids. The CDR3 nucleotides are TGTGCCAGTAGTACACAGGGTGTTTCCGCCGGGGAGCTGTTTTTT. Residues: CASSTQGVSAGELFF.

Only a few counts were recorded for this clone. The chain joins TRBV19 to TRBJ1-1; a weak D match, TRBD1 (6 bases). The germline gives CDR1 LNHDA, CDR2 SQIVND (reference sequence). Trimming stripped 9 bases from V and 4 bases from J, with 15 bases between. CDR3 length: 13 residues. The CDR3 reads CASRKGGGTEAFF. The CDR3 DNA is TGTGCCAGCAGGAAGGGGGGGGGCACTGAAGCTTTCTTT.

The chain is built from TRBV5-4 and TRBJ1-2; 7 bases fit TRBD1. This CDR3 region has 16 residues. In germline, CDR1 is SGHNT, CDR2 YYREEE (reference sequence). V was clipped by 4 bases and J by 1 base; unmatched bases: 10. CDR3 protein: CASSEGVRQGNYGYTF. CDR3 sequence (DNA): TGTGCCAGCAGCGAGGGGGTCCGACAGGGTAACTATGGCTACACCTTC.

The rearrangement uses TRBV9 and TRBJ1-4, with a tentative D call TRBD1 (5 bases). The CDR3 has 16 residues. The germline V and J ends were trimmed by 0 bases and 7 bases, with 16 bases remaining between them. Looked up from germline, CDR1 is SGDLS and CDR2 is YYNGEE. CDR3 DNA: TGTGCCAGCAGCGTAGGAGGCGGGGCAGTAGGTGAAAAACTGTTTTTT. This codes for CASSVGGGAVGEKLFF.

This chain links TRBV5-1 with TRBJ2-2; tentative D call: TRBD1 (6 bases). The CDR3 totals 16 residues. The V gene lost 4 bases and the J gene lost 0 bases, with 13 bases spanning the gap. CDR1 and CDR2 (germline): SGHRS, YFSETQ. The CDR3 DNA sequence: TGCGCCAGCAGCCTCACAGGGACCGCGAACACCGGGGAGCTGTTTTTT. Translated, it gives CASSLTGTANTGELFF.

V is TRBV21-1 and J is TRBJ1-6. TRBV21-1 represents a pseudogene. This CDR3 has 14 amino acids. The CDR3 nucleotides are TGTGCCAGCGGAGACGGGGACTATAATTCACCCCTCCACTTT. As protein: CASGDGDYNSPLHF.

This chain connects TRBV6-1 to TRBJ1-3; D unresolved. Trimming cost V 1 base and J 0 bases, with 7 bases left between them. This CDR3 has 15 residues. Germline V CDR1 and CDR2: MNHNS, SASEGT. The CDR3 reads CASSEGVISGNTIYF. The DNA of the CDR3 is TGTGCCAGCAGTGAAGGGGTCATCTCTGGAAACACCATATATTTT.

This chain joins TRBV5-6 and TRBJ2-7; 7 nucleotides agree with TRBD1. V lost 4 bases to trimming and J lost 3 bases; unmatched junction nucleotides: 4. The CDR3 covers 13 residues. Per the germline V gene, CDR1 is SGHDT and CDR2 is YYEEEE. The CDR3 nucleotides are TGTGCCAGCAGCCGAGGGGGCATCTACGAGCAGTACTTC. Protein product: CASSRGGIYEQYF.

CDR3 residues: CASSKQGSYTF. The DNA of the CDR3 is TGCGCCAGCAGCAAGCAGGGGAGCTACACCTTC. The chain links TRBV5-1 to TRBJ1-2; weak D call: TRBD1 (6 bases). CDR1 SGHRS and CDR2 YFSETQ come from the germline V gene. Trimming removed 4 bases from V and 9 bases from J, with 10 bases in between. CDR3 length equals 11 residues.

The chain has TRBV13 and TRBJ1-2, with a tentative D call TRBD1 (6 bases). V shed 5 bases and J shed 8 bases, with 12 bases lying between them. The length of the CDR3 is 12 residues. CDR1 is PRHDT and CDR2 is FYEKMQ in the germline V gene (reference sequence). The CDR3 reads CASSTQGTGYTF. In DNA, the CDR3 is TGTGCCAGCAGCACACAGGGCACGGGCTACACCTTC.

The chain combines TRBV5-4 with TRBJ2-5, with 8 bases matching TRBD2. Germline V lookup: CDR1 SGHNT, CDR2 YYREEE (reference sequence). This CDR3 contains 13 residues. J lost 5 bases, V lost 4 bases, and 4 bases had no gene match. The CDR3 DNA reads TGTGCCAGCAGCGGCCGGGGGGGGGAGACCCAGTACTTC. It encodes CASSGRGGETQYF.

CDR3 coding DNA: TGTGCCAGCAGTGACAGGGACTTCATGAACACTGAAGCTTTCTTT. The encoded protein is CASSDRDFMNTEAFF. The chain joins TRBV25-1 to TRBJ1-1; D may be TRBD1 (5 bases). The germline V gene encodes CDR1 MGHDK and CDR2 SYGVNS. The CDR3 spans 15 residues. The V gene lost 3 bases and the J gene lost 0 bases, with 11 bases spanning the gap.

V gene TRBV10-2 combines with J gene TRBJ1-4, with D tentatively TRBD1 (5 bases). The CDR3 loop spans 16 amino acids. The germline V gene encodes CDR1 WSHSY and CDR2 SAAADI. V lost 5 bases, J lost 3 bases, and 16 bases lay in between. CDR3 region: CASSTLGTGANEKLFF. The CDR3 coding sequence is TGCGCCAGCAGTACGCTCGGGACGGGGGCTAATGAAAAACTGTTTTTT.

This chain joins TRBV7-9 and TRBJ2-2, with D perhaps TRBD1 or TRBD2 (5 bases each). Germline V gene lookup returns CDR1 SEHNR and CDR2 FQNEAQ (reference sequence). The CDR3 has 13 residues. V was clipped by 7 bases and J by 2 bases, with 8 bases between them. In DNA, the CDR3 is TGTGCCAGCAACCGGGACAACACCGGGGAGCTGTTTTTT. It codes for CASNRDNTGELFF.

The rearrangement uses TRBV30 and TRBJ1-5; TRBD1 might be the D (5 bases). From germline, CDR1 is GTSNPN and CDR2 SVGIG (reference sequence). This CDR3 is 13 amino acids long. In nucleotides, the CDR3 is TGTGCTGGGGGAGGGAGCAGCAATCAGCCCCAGCATTTT. Amino acids: CAGGGSSNQPQHF.

The chain recombines TRBV19 with TRBJ1-2, with TRBD1 matching 10 bases. The ends lost 4 bases at V and 1 base at J; junction bases unmatched: 9. Per germline, CDR1 LNHDA and CDR2 SQIVND (reference sequence). This CDR3 region has 17 residues. CDR3 bases: TGTGCCAGTAGTAGATCGGGACAGGGGCGTTATAACTATGGCTACACCTTC. This translates into CASSRSGQGRYNYGYTF.

A few counts support this clone. V gene TRBV6-6 combines with J gene TRBJ2-7; D is perhaps TRBD1 (6 bases). The CDR3 runs 13 residues. The V and J ends lost 6 bases and 5 bases respectively, with 14 bases between them. Germline values: CDR1 MNHNY, CDR2 SVGAGI (reference sequence). CDR3: CASSSQGLDEQYF. The CDR3 DNA reads TGTGCCAGCAGCTCCCAGGGGTTGGACGAGCAGTACTTC.

The chain employs TRBV5-1 and TRBJ2-1; 9 bases are shared with TRBD2. CDR1 is SGHRS, CDR2 YFSETQ, per germline. This CDR3 has 16 residues. Trimming took 1 base from V and 9 from J; bases not matched to a gene: 11. The CDR3 sequence: CASSLIGTSSLTEQFF. The CDR3 nucleotides are TGCGCCAGCAGCTTGATTGGGACTAGCTCGCTAACTGAGCAGTTCTTC.

The rearrangement joins TRBV18 to TRBJ1-1, with TRBD1 as a possible D gene (5 bases). The CDR3 is 17 amino acids. V shed 4 bases and J shed 0 bases, with 18 bases lying between them. Germline-derived CDR1 and CDR2 are KGHSH and LQKENI. CDR3 in amino acids: CASSLARGSNLNTEAFF. CDR3 sequence (DNA): TGTGCCAGCTCACTGGCAAGGGGATCCAACTTGAACACTGAAGCTTTCTTT.

This clone was detected only a few times. The chain carries TRBV4-1 and TRBJ1-5; D possibly corresponds to TRBD1 (5 bases). This CDR3 comprises 16 residues. CDR1 is MGHRA and CDR2 is YSYEKL in the germline V gene. V was pared by 0 bases and J by 7 bases, with 16 bases between. CDR3: CASSQDFGRVGQPQHF. CDR3 nucleotides: TGCGCCAGCAGCCAAGATTTTGGCAGGGTCGGCCAGCCCCAGCATTTT.

The chain is built from TRBV19 and TRBJ1-1; 12 nucleotides align to TRBD1. Unmatched junction bases numbered 9, after V lost 5 bases and J lost 8 bases. From germline, CDR1 is LNHDA and CDR2 SQIVND (reference sequence). This CDR3 contains 15 residues. The DNA of the CDR3 is TGTGCCAGTAGTTTCTCCGGGACAGGGGGCTTGGAAGCTTTCTTT. Protein product: CASSFSGTGGLEAFF.

The gene calls are TRBV6-6 and TRBJ2-1; 12 positions match TRBD2. Germline values: CDR1 MNHNY, CDR2 SVGAGI (reference sequence). This CDR3 is built from 15 residues. V was pared by 4 bases and J by 8 bases, with 6 bases of the junction left unmatched. The CDR3 DNA reads as TGTGCCAGCAGTTCAACTAGCGGGGGGCCGGATGAGCAGTTCTTC. Translated: CASSSTSGGPDEQFF.

In its sample, this clone was seen a few times. The J gene is TRBJ2-1, the V gene TRBV5-1; either TRBD1 or TRBD2 may supply D (5 bases each). V was pared by 4 bases and J by 10 bases, with 30 bases between. Germline V CDR1 and CDR2: SGHRS, YFSETQ. This CDR3 has 18 residues. For the CDR3, the DNA is TGCGCCAGCAGCCCCGGGACGGTCCCTGGTGGTTCCTTGCGGGAGCAGTTCTTC. It codes for CASSPGTVPGGSLREQFF.

A single count supports this clone. This sequence joins TRBV5-6 and TRBJ1-2; D uncertain. The germline V and J ends were trimmed by 3 bases and 0 bases, with 6 bases remaining between them. Germline loops: CDR1 SGHDT, CDR2 YYEEEE. The CDR3 spans 13 residues. The CDR3 nucleotides are TGTGCCAGCAGCTCACGACCTAACTATGGCTACACCTTC. It translates to CASSSRPNYGYTF.

The J gene is TRBJ2-6, the V gene TRBV19, with D perhaps TRBD2 (5 bases). V was pared by 3 bases and J by 4 bases, with 16 bases between. The CDR3 spans 17 residues. Looked up from germline, CDR1 is LNHDA and CDR2 is SQIVND (reference sequence). Here the CDR3 reads CASSIGVGEPGANVLTF. Written as DNA, the CDR3 is TGTGCCAGTAGTATTGGAGTCGGGGAACCCGGGGCCAACGTCCTGACTTTC.

The chain uses TRBV6-5 and TRBJ1-1; D gene uncertain. Per the germline V gene, CDR1 is MNHEY and CDR2 is SVGAGI. The CDR3 has 14 residues. V shed 3 bases and J shed 2 bases, with 10 bases lying between them. The DNA of the CDR3 is TGTGCCAGCAGTTATCGGGTCTCAAACACTGAAGCTTTCTTT. The encoded protein is CASSYRVSNTEAFF.

The chain is built from TRBV6-5 and TRBJ1-6; possibly TRBD1 for D (5 bases). Trimming took off 2 bases at V and 6 bases at J, with 5 bases between the two ends. This CDR3 contains 13 residues. Germline CDR1 and CDR2: MNHEY and SVGAGI. CDR3: CASSYTGNSPLHF. The DNA for the CDR3 is TGTGCCAGCAGTTACACAGGTAATTCACCCCTCCACTTT.